This T cell receptor (beta chain) was sequenced for a study of prognosis after radiotherapy for stage I lung cancer. Findings of the study overall: Lower Shannon entropy values were found after stereotactic body radiation therapy in patients who developed distant metastases.

The blood draw at each of two time points yielded approximately 6 milliliters of peripheral blood. Genomic DNA provided the template from which TCR beta CDR3 was amplified by two-round multiplex PCR. Primers specific to each TRBV and TRBJ gene were used in first-round PCR. TCRdb used MiXCR to reprocess the multiplex PCR reads, holding one entry per CDR3 protein. The sample has tens of thousands of distinct CDR3 sequences; less than 50% are singletons. There are 17 residues in the CDR3. Germline V gene data show CDR1 as MDHEN and CDR2 as SYDVKM. V gave up 6 bases and J gave up 7 bases; unmatched junction bases: 17. This clonotype was detected many times. The antigen remains undetermined.

The J gene is TRBJ2-7, the V gene TRBV28; 11 bases are shared with TRBD1. The sequence derives from a donor of 50 years or more with non-small cell lung cancer. Specimen: PBMCs, collected before or after stereotactic body radiation therapy (not recorded which). This chain's CDR3 is CASSIHSAGTGGGEQYF. The CDR3 nucleotides are TGTGCCAGCAGCATCCATTCCGCCGGGACAGGGGGTGGGGAGCAGTACTTC.